Listed below are T cell receptor beta chains from one sample, sequenced in a study of blood T cell repertoires in COVID-19. Measured with immunoSEQ multiplex PCR; TCRdb has only the in-frame clones, and not every one. Among about 220,000 clones listed, roughly 84% were seen once. The sample taken for sequencing was peripheral blood. The receptors were sampled from a woman in her sixties or seventies who had recovered from COVID-19. The CDR3 runs from the conserved cysteine through the conserved F or W. The D gene is left open where the match is weak. Clone size is stated in some rows and not others, as once, few, many or a class when expanded.

j_gene | abundance | v_gene | d_gene | CDR3nt | CDR3aa
TRBJ1-1 | . | TRBV20-1 | . | TGCAGTGCTAGTGGGTGGCAGCGGGACACTGAAGCTTTCTTT | CSASGWQRDTEAFF
TRBJ2-1 | . | TRBV4-3 | TRBD2 | TGCGCCAGCAGCCGAGGACTAGCGGGGGGGCCCCTCTACAATGAGCAGTTCTTC | CASSRGLAGGPLYNEQFF
TRBJ1-2 | many | TRBV2 | . | TGTGCCAGCAGTATACAGTCGCTAATTTATGGCTACACCTTC | CASSIQSLIYGYTF
TRBJ1-2 | . | TRBV7-3 | . | TGTGCCAGCGGGGACTCATATGGCTACACCTTC | CASGDSYGYTF
TRBJ1-1 | . | TRBV4-1 | . | TGCGCCAGCAGCCTTCAGGGTTACGGGTTGGACACTGAAGCTTTCTTT | CASSLQGYGLDTEAFF
TRBJ2-5 | . | TRBV2 | TRBD1 | TGTGCCAGCAAGGCAGGGGGCCTTAGGGAGACCCAGTACTTC | CASKAGGLRETQYF
TRBJ1-1 | . | TRBV27 | . | TGTGCCAGCAGTTTACTGACAACGAACACTGAAGCTTTCTTT | CASSLLTTNTEAFF
TRBJ2-7 | . | TRBV12-3/TRBV12-4 | TRBD1 | TGTGCCAGCAGCGGACAGGGTCTTCGCGAGCAGTACTTC | CASSGQGLREQYF
TRBJ1-6 | few | TRBV20-1 | . | TGCAGTGCTAGTTCGCAGAACTCCTATAATTCACCCCTCCACTTT | CSASSQNSYNSPLHF
TRBJ2-3 | . | TRBV7-3 | . | TGTGCCAGCAGGGGAGATACAGATACGCAGTATTTT | CASRGDTDTQYF
TRBJ1-5 | . | TRBV5-6 | . | TGTGCCAGCAGCTTGAGGCAGGTGGGTAGCAATCAGCCCCAGCATTTT | CASSLRQVGSNQPQHF
TRBJ1-2 | . | TRBV3-1/TRBV3-2 | TRBD1 | TGTGCCAGCAGCCAACCAGGGGGCGTTGGTGGCTACACCTTC | CASSQPGGVGGYTF
TRBJ2-3 | few | TRBV5-1 | . | TGCGCCAGCAGCTTGGAACGGGGTGGTACGCAGTATTTT | CASSLERGGTQYF
TRBJ2-7 | . | TRBV11-3 | TRBD2 | TGTGCCAGCAGCTTAGAGACTAGCGCTGCCTACGAGCAGTACTTC | CASSLETSAAYEQYF
TRBJ2-1 | . | TRBV7-3 | TRBD1 | TGTGCCAGCAGCACGGACAGGGGCAATGAGCAGTTCTTC | CASSTDRGNEQFF
TRBJ2-2 | once | TRBV7-2 | TRBD2 | TGTGCCAGCAGCCAGAGGGAGGGCGGGACCGGGGAGCTGTTTTTT | CASSQREGGTGELFF
TRBJ2-2 | . | TRBV12-5 | TRBD1 | TGTGCTAGTGGTTTACCCTGGACAGGGGTCGGGGAGCTGTTTTTT | CASGLPWTGVGELFF
TRBJ2-1 | . | TRBV6-2/TRBV6-3 | . | TGTGCCAGCAGTCTAGCAGGCGGGCTTAATGAGCAGTTCTTC | CASSLAGGLNEQFF
TRBJ1-4 | . | TRBV10-3 | . | TGTGCCATCAGTGAGCGGCAGGGTAATGAAAAACTGTTTTTT | CAISERQGNEKLFF
TRBJ1-2 | . | TRBV19 | . | TGTGCCAGTAGTCCGTACAGGGCTGGCTACACCTTC | CASSPYRAGYTF
TRBJ2-3 | . | TRBV11-2 | TRBD2 | TGTGCCAGCAGCGCTAGCGGGGGACGCACAGATACGCAGTATTTT | CASSASGGRTDTQYF
TRBJ2-7 | . | TRBV2 | TRBD2 | TGTGCCAGCGGGGGGACTAGCCGAGCCTACGAGCAGTACTTC | CASGGTSRAYEQYF
TRBJ2-1 | . | TRBV13 | . | TGTGCCAGCAGCGGTCTTAGAGCGGGTAATGAGCAGTTCTTC | CASSGLRAGNEQFF
TRBJ2-1 | . | TRBV4-1 | TRBD2 | TGCGCCAGCAGCCAACGACTAGCCCTCTCCAACAATGAGCAGTTCTTC | CASSQRLALSNNEQFF
TRBJ2-7 | once | TRBV21-1 | . | TGTGCCAGCAGCAAAGGGAGGACAGTTGGGTGCCACGAGCAGTACTTC | CASSKGRTVGCHEQYF
TRBJ2-5 | . | TRBV3-1/TRBV3-2 | TRBD2 | TGTGCCAGCAGCCAAGTTATTAGCGGGAAGACCCAGTACTTC | CASSQVISGKTQYF
TRBJ2-7 | . | TRBV5-8 | . | TGTGCCAGCAGCCCCGAAGGAGGCTACGAGCAGTACTTC | CASSPEGGYEQYF
TRBJ2-2 | few | TRBV7-2 | TRBD1 | TGTGCCAGCAGCCCGACACCGGGACAGGGGTACACCGGGGAGCTGTTTTTT | CASSPTPGQGYTGELFF
TRBJ1-3 | . | TRBV6-5 | . | TGTGCCAGCAGTAGACACGAATCTGGAAACACCATATATTTT | CASSRHESGNTIYF
TRBJ1-6 | . | TRBV11-2 | TRBD1 | TGTGCCAGCAGCCTTAGACAGGGGGCACCCCTCCACTTT | CASSLRQGAPLHF
TRBJ1-2 | . | TRBV4-1 | . | TGCGCCAGCAGCCAAGAACTGTTCAGGGTATATGGCTACACCTTC | CASSQELFRVYGYTF
TRBJ1-4 | . | TRBV6-5 | TRBD1 | TGTGCCAGCAGTTCCCCGGGACAGGGGCATGAAAAACTGTTTTTT | CASSSPGQGHEKLFF
TRBJ1-5 | once | TRBV5-4 | TRBD1 | TGTGCCAGCAGCCTGCGGACAGGCCAGCCCCAGCATTTT | CASSLRTGQPQHF
TRBJ1-1 | . | TRBV5-1 | TRBD1 | TGCGCCAGCAGCGACAGGGCGCAGAAAGAAATGAACACTGAAGCTTTCTTT | CASSDRAQKEMNTEAFF
TRBJ2-3 | . | TRBV9 | TRBD2 | TGTGCCAGCAGCGGTAGCGGGGAGACTCCCCCACAGCGTAGCACAGATACGCAGTATTTT | CASSGSGETPPQRSTDTQYF
TRBJ1-2 | . | TRBV5-5 | TRBD1 | TGTGCCAGCAGCTTGACAGGGGACCTAAACTATGGCTACACCTTC | CASSLTGDLNYGYTF
TRBJ1-2 | . | TRBV3-1/TRBV3-2 | TRBD1 | TGTGCCAGCAGCAAAGTGGCGACAGGGGTCGGTTCTGGCTACACCTTC | CASSKVATGVGSGYTF
TRBJ2-5 | once | TRBV2 | . | TGTGCCAGCCGGGTAGCTACAGAGACCCAGTACTTC | CASRVATETQYF
TRBJ1-3 | . | TRBV15 | . | TGTGCCACCAGCAGAGATGGTAGTGTGTACACCATATATTTT | CATSRDGSVYTIYF
TRBJ2-2 | . | TRBV27 | . | TGTGCCAGCAGTTTGAATGGGCACGCCGGGGAGCTGTTTTTT | CASSLNGHAGELFF
TRBJ2-2 | . | TRBV19 | . | TGTGCCAGTCAGAACACCGGGGAGCTGTTTTTT | CASQNTGELFF
TRBJ2-1 | . | TRBV6-5 | . | TGTGCCAGCAGTCGCCCAGACTCCTACAATGAGCAGTTCTTC | CASSRPDSYNEQFF
TRBJ2-7 | . | TRBV5-4 | TRBD1 | TGTGCCAGCAGGGGACAGGGCTTCGAGCAGTACTTC | CASRGQGFEQYF
TRBJ2-3 | . | TRBV4-2 | TRBD2 | TGTGCCAGCAGCCAAGAAATAGCGGGGGGCCGTCAAGATACGCAGTATTTT | CASSQEIAGGRQDTQYF
TRBJ2-3 | . | TRBV4-1 | . | TGCGCCAGCAGCCACCCCAGGGGCGGCACAGATACGCAGTATTTT | CASSHPRGGTDTQYF
TRBJ2-5 | . | TRBV28 | TRBD1 | TGTGCCAGCAGTTTAGGGCAACAGGGGGCCGAGGAGACCCAGTACTTC | CASSLGQQGAEETQYF
TRBJ1-2 | . | TRBV20-1 | . | TGCAGTGCCCCGGGATTTGGCTACACCTTC | CSAPGFGYTF
TRBJ1-6 | few | TRBV6-2/TRBV6-3 | . | TGTGCCAGCAGTTACCGGGGATATAATTCACCCCTCCACTTT | CASSYRGYNSPLHF
TRBJ1-1 | . | TRBV9 | TRBD1 | TGTGCCAGCAGCCGTGACTTAGGGGGCGCGGGCACTGAAGCTTTCTTT | CASSRDLGGAGTEAFF
TRBJ2-1 | many | TRBV18 | . | TGTGCCAGCTCACCACGGACAGATTACAATGAGCAGTTCTTC | CASSPRTDYNEQFF
TRBJ2-3 | . | TRBV10-1 | . | TGCGCCAGCAGTGAGACACCAGTCGATACGCAGTATTTT | CASSETPVDTQYF